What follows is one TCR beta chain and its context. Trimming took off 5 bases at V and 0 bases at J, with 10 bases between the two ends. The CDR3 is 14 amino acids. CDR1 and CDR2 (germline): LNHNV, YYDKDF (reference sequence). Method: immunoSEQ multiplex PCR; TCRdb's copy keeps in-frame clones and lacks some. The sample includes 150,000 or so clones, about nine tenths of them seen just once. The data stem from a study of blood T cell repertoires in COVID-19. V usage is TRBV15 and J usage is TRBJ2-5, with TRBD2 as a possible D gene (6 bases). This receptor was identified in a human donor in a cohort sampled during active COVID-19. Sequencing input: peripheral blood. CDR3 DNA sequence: TGTGCCACCAGCGGGGGGAAATACCAAGAGACCCAGTACTTC. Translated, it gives CATSGGKYQETQYF.